These T cell receptor beta chains were read from a single sample in a study of metastatic and nonmetastatic thyroid tumors. Using MiXCR, TCRdb re-called clones from the PCR reads. The sample contains some 45,000 clones, 15% to 20% of which appear only once. Input material: blood. The receptors derive from a female donor with papillary thyroid cancer or a benign thyroid nodule (not recorded which). Some clones in this sample may be carry-over from other donors' samples. The CDR3 runs from the conserved cysteine through the conserved F or W. The order of the fields is clone size, V gene, D gene, J gene, CDR3 DNA, CDR3 protein. The D gene is left open where the match is weak. Where a row states a size, it is once, few, many or the class of an expanded clone; other rows omit it.

>many|TRBV4-1|TRBD1|TRBJ2-7
TGCGCCAGCAGCCATGTCATTCGTGGGACAGGGGGCTTCGAGCAGTACTTC
CASSHVIRGTGGFEQYF
>many|TRBV20-1|TRBD2|TRBJ2-1
TGCAGTGCTTTAAGGGTTAGGGACTATTCCTACAATGAGCAGTTCTTC
CSALRVRDYSYNEQFF
>NA|TRBV9|TRBD2|TRBJ2-3
TGTGCCAGCAGCGGACCACTAGCGGGGGGGTTTATAGATACGCAGTATTTT
CASSGPLAGGFIDTQYF
>few|TRBV6-1|TRBD2|TRBJ2-2
TGTGCCAGCAGTCCATGGACTAGCTCCACCGGGGAGCTGTTTTTT
CASSPWTSSTGELFF
>NA|TRBV5-1|NA|TRBJ2-1
TGCGCCAGCAGCTTGGGGCAGATATACAATGAGCAGTTCTTC
CASSLGQIYNEQFF
>NA|TRBV5-1|TRBD1|TRBJ2-5
TGCGCCAGCAGCCACGGGACAGAGAGAGAGACCCAGTACTTC
CASSHGTERETQYF
>many|TRBV29-1|TRBD1|TRBJ1-2
TGCAGCGTTCCTTCTGGACAGGGGCAGACCTCGCGGGCTGGCTACACCTTC
CSVPSGQGQTSRAGYTF
>NA|TRBV6-1|TRBD2|TRBJ2-2
TGTGCCAGCAGTGAACTAGCGGGAGGGCCCGGCACCGGGGAGCTGTTTTTT
CASSELAGGPGTGELFF
>NA|TRBV12-3/TRBV12-4|NA|TRBJ1-1
TGTGCCAGCAGTTTAGTGGGACAAGCTTTCTTT
CASSLVGQAFF
>many|TRBV18|NA|TRBJ2-2
TGTGCCAGCTCCCTTAACCCCCTCACCGGGGAGCTGTTTTTT
CASSLNPLTGELFF
>NA|TRBV28|NA|TRBJ2-1
TGTGCCAGCAGACAGACCACTCAACAGGTGGGCAATGAGCAGTTCTTC
CASRQTTQQVGNEQFF
>many|TRBV7-2|NA|TRBJ1-2
TGTGCCAGCAGCTACCACAGGGATAACTATGGCTACACCTTC
CASSYHRDNYGYTF
>many|TRBV9|NA|TRBJ1-5
TGTGCCAGCAGCGTAGGGTACGGCAATCAGCCCCAGCATTTT
CASSVGYGNQPQHF